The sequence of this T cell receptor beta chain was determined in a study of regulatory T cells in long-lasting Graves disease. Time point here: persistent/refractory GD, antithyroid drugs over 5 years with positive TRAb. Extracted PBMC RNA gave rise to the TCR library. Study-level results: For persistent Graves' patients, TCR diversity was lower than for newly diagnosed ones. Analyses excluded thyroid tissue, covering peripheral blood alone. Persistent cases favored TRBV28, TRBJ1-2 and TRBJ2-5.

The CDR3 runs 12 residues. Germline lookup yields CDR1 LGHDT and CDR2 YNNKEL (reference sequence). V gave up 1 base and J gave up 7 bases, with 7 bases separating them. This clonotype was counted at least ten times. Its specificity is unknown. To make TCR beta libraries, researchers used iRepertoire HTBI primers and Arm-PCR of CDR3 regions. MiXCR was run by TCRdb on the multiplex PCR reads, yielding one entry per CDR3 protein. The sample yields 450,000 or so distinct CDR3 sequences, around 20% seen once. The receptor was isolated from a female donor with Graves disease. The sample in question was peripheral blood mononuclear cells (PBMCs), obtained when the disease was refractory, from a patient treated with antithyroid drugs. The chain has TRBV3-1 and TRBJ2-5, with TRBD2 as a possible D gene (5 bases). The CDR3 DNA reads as TGTGCCAGCAGCCAAGTCGAGGGGACCCAGTACTTC. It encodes CASSQVEGTQYF.